These 7 T cell receptor beta chains came from one sample sequenced in a study of T cells in localized non-small cell lung cancer (TCRdb year 2020). The library was built by means of the immunoSEQ multiplex PCR assay. In TCRdb, the immuneACCESS table is reduced to in-frame sequences with V and J assigned. These tables do not hold every clone; where another copy was compared, an unresolved V gene accounts for under half, and the others remain unexplained. The table for this sample lists roughly 27,000 clones; approximately 92% of them were counted only once. About 4% of the sample comes from the top ten. The input for sequencing was peripheral blood mononuclear cells, taken before any cancer treatment. These receptors were taken from a woman between 35 and 75 years old with stage III lung adenocarcinoma.

The V and J genes are TRBV7-9 and TRBJ1-4; D possibly corresponds to TRBD1 (5 bases). Germline V CDR1 and CDR2: SEHNR, FQNEAQ (reference sequence). This CDR3 region has 15 residues. Deletions cut 3 bases from V and 7 bases from J, with 15 bases between. CDR3 protein: CASSLGGGVGEKLFF. The CDR3 nucleotides are TGTGCCAGCAGCTTGGGTGGGGGAGTAGGTGAAAAACTGTTTTTT.

The chain joins TRBV6-5 to TRBJ2-7, with D unclear. Trimming stripped 6 bases from V and 2 bases from J, with 14 bases between. CDR1 is MNHEY, CDR2 SVGAGI, per germline. CDR3 length: 14 amino acids. In DNA form, the CDR3 reads TGTGCCAGCAGCCAAGGACGCCTAGCCTACGAGCAGTACTTC. Translating it yields CASSQGRLAYEQYF.

This chain joins TRBV25-1 and TRBJ1-6, with D possibly TRBD1 on 5 matching bases. V was trimmed by 8 bases and J by 8 bases, leaving 19 bases between them. The CDR3 has 15 residues. The germline V gene has CDR1 MGHDK and CDR2 SYGVNS. CDR3 in amino acids: CASQGLGGLDSPLHF. The DNA for the CDR3 is TGTGCCAGCCAGGGTCTTGGCGGATTGGATTCACCCCTCCACTTT.

The chain is built from TRBV5-1 and TRBJ2-2; D gene unclear. The CDR3 runs to 15 residues. With 2 bases removed from V and 0 bases from J, the gap between germline ends came to 8 bases. Germline CDR1 is SGHRS and CDR2 is YFSETQ. CDR3 sequence (DNA): TGCGCCAGCAGCTTAGGCCAGACGAACACCGGGGAGCTGTTTTTT. The encoded protein is CASSLGQTNTGELFF.

The chain combines TRBV7-2 with TRBJ2-7, with D perhaps being TRBD1 or TRBD2 (6 bases each). The V gene's germline CDR1 is SGHTA and CDR2 FQGNSA. The length of the CDR3 is 15 residues. V lost 1 base to trimming and J lost 2 bases, with 12 bases between them. CDR3 DNA sequence: TGTGCCAGCAGCTTAGGGGGGGCCTCAACCTACGAGCAGTACTTC. It yields the protein CASSLGGASTYEQYF.

This rearrangement joins TRBV29-1 to TRBJ2-5; TRBD2 agrees at 8 bases. V lost 7 bases and J lost 5; bases outside the gene matches: 9. The CDR3 has 13 residues. The germline gives CDR1 SQVTM, CDR2 ANQGSEA. CDR3: CSAGRGTGETQYF. The CDR3 DNA sequence: TGCAGCGCCGGGAGGGGGACGGGGGAGACCCAGTACTTC.

The chain uses TRBV6-6 and TRBJ2-3; 11 nucleotides match TRBD2. This CDR3 has 15 amino acids. V dropped 7 bases and J dropped 0; count of bases not matched to a gene: 3. Germline V gene lookup returns CDR1 MNHNY and CDR2 SVGAGI (reference sequence). The CDR3 is CASTWTSGSTDTQYF. The CDR3 nucleotides read TGTGCCAGCACCTGGACTAGCGGGAGCACAGATACGCAGTATTTT.